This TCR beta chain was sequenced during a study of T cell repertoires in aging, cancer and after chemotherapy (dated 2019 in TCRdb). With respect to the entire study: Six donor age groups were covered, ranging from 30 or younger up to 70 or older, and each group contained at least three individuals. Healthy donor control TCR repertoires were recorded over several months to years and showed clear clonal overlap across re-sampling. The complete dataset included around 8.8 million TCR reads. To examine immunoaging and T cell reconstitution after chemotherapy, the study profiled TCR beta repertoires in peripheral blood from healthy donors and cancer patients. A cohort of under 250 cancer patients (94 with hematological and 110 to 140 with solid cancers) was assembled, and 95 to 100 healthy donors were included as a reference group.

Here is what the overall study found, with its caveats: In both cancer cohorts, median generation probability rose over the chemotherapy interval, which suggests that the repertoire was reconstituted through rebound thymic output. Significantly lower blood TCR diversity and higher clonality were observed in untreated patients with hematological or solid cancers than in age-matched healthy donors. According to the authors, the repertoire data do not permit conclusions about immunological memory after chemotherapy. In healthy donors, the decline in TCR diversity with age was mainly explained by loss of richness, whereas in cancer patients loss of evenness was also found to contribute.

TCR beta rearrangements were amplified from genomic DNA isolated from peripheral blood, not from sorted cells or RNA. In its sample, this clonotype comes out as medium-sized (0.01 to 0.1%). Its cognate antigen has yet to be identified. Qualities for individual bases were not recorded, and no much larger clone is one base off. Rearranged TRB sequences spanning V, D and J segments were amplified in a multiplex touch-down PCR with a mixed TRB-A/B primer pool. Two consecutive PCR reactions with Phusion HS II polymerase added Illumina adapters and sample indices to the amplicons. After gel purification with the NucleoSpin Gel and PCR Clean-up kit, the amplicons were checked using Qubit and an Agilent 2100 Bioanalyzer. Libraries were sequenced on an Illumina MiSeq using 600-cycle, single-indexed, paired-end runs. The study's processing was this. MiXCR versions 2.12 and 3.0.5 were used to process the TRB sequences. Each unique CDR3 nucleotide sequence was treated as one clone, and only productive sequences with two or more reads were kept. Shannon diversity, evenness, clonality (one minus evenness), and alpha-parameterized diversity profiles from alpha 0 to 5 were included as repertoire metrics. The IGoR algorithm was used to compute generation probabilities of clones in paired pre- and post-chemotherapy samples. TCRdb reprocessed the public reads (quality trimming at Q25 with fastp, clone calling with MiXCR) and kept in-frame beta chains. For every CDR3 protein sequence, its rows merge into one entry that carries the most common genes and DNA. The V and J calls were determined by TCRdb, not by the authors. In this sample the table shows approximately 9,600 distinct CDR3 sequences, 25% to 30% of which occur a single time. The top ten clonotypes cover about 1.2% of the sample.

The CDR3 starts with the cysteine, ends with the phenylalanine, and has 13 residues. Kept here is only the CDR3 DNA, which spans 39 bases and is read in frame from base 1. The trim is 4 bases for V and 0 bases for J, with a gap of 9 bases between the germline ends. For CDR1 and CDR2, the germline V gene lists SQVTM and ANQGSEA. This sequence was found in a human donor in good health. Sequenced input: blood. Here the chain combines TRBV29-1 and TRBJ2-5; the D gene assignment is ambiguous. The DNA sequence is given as TGCAGCGTTGTTCGGCACAACCAAGAGACCCAGTACTTC. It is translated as CSVVRHNQETQYF.